The sequence of this T cell receptor beta chain was determined in a study of identical twins' blood T cells. Study-level points and caveats: Even for out-of-frame TCRbeta, twins reportedly shared V gene usage much more than unrelated donors.

V dropped 6 bases and J dropped 1 base, with 11 bases sitting between them. This CDR3 is built from 14 residues. The germline gives CDR1 SGHRS, CDR2 YFSETQ. TCRdb used MiXCR to reprocess the 5' RACE reads, holding one entry per CDR3 protein. Of roughly 380,000 distinct CDR3 sequences in the sample, about 28% are singletons; the top ten hold 6.1%. Worth noting for this clonotype: The antigen remains undetermined.

This chain connects TRBV5-1 to TRBJ1-3, with D possibly TRBD1 on 5 matching bases. Sequencing input: PBMCs. This TCR was sampled from a woman between 18 and 55 years old in good health. CDR3 sequence: CASMQGGSGNTIYF. The CDR3 DNA is TGCGCCAGCATGCAGGGAGGATCTGGAAACACCATATATTTT.